The 9 T cell receptor delta chains below were found in one sample sequenced in a study of gamma-delta chains in newborns, infants, children (dated by TCRdb to between 2019 and 2020). The sequencer was an Illumina MiSeq. TCRdb processed the public reads again with the CATT caller, after which rows with matching DNA were combined. The sample table lists thousands of delta-chain clones, 40% to 60% of them with a count of one. The top ten constitute approximately 16% of the sample. Material: blood. The source of these receptors is a child who received the measles vaccine.

Concerning this clone itself: A much bigger clone sits one base away, suggesting this may be a read error. The sample has other DNA sequences that encode this CDR3 too. V usage is TRDV2 and J usage is TRDJ3; weak D call: TRDD3 (5 bases). Germline V gene data show CDR1 as GEAIGNYY and CDR2 as EKD. CDR3 length: 15 amino acids. The CDR3 DNA reads as TGTGCCTGTGACACCGTCTCCTGGGACACTCGACAGATGTTTTTC. It specifies CACDTVSWDTRQMFF.

Remarks on this clone: This could be a read error, since a much larger clone is one nucleotide away. The identical CDR3 is also encoded by other nucleotide sequences in the sample. The chain links TRDV2 to TRDJ1; TRDD3 agrees at 8 bases. Germline values: CDR1 GEAIGNYY, CDR2 EKD. This CDR3 comprises 14 residues. The CDR3 reads CACDNLGDADKLIF. In DNA, the CDR3 is TGCGCCTGTGACAACTTGGGGGATGCCGATAAACTCATCTTT.

This clone ranks as medium-sized. The V gene is TRDV2, the J gene TRDJ3; TRDD3 agrees at 7 bases. This CDR3 has 18 amino acids. Germline CDR1 is GEAIGNYY and CDR2 is EKD. Unmatched junction bases numbered 4, after V lost 0 bases and J lost 0 bases. This CDR3 is CACDTGYASSWDTRQMFF. Written as DNA, the CDR3 is TGTGCCTGTGACACCGGATACGCCAGCTCCTGGGACACCCGACAGATGTTTTTC.

Points on this clone: Given a much more abundant clone one base away, this may be a read error. Other DNA sequences within the sample encode an identical CDR3. J is TRDJ1 and V is TRDV1, with D maybe TRDD3 (5 bases). CDR3 length: 18 amino acids. Germline lookup yields CDR1 TSWWSYY and CDR2 QGS. The CDR3: CALGELRLSSKYTDKLIF. In nucleotides, the CDR3 is TGCGCTCTTGGGGAACTAAGGCTGTCCAGTAAGTACACCGATAAACTCATCTTT.

About this clone itself: This DNA translates differently at residue 12 from the TCRdb protein, which is that of a much larger clone; a read error is likely, and the protein shown is the DNA's own translation. The chain is built from TRDV1 and TRDJ1, with D possibly being TRDD3 (6 bases). Trimming took off 1 base at V and 0 bases at J, with 27 bases between the two ends. The CDR3 consists of 21 residues. Per the germline V gene, CDR1 is TSWWSYY and CDR2 is QGS. The CDR3 bases are TGTGCTCTTGGGGAACGGTTCCATTCCTTAAACGGGGGGACCCACACCGATAAACTCATCTTT. As protein: CALGERFHSLNGGTHTDKLIF.

This clone is labeled medium-sized. This sequence joins TRDV3 and TRDJ1; 12 bases map to TRDD3. V dropped 3 bases and J dropped 3; count of bases not matched to a gene: 20. Germline V CDR1 and CDR2: TVYSNPD, GDNSRS (reference sequence). The CDR3 contains 19 residues. The CDR3 DNA follows: TGTGCCTTACTCTCCTTCCTACGTGGCTACTGGGGGATACCCGATAAACTCATCTTT. Protein product: CALLSFLRGYWGIPDKLIF.

By its share, this clone is medium-sized. This sequence joins TRDV2 and TRDJ2; D perhaps matches TRDD3 (5 bases). Germline lookup yields CDR1 GEAIGNYY and CDR2 EKD. The CDR3 has 13 amino acids. The ends were cut back, 0 bases at V and 4 bases at J, with 5 bases in the middle. CDR3: CACDTWGTAQLFF. Written as DNA, the CDR3 is TGTGCCTGTGACACCTGGGGGACAGCACAACTCTTCTTT.

This clone is categorized as medium-sized. V gene TRDV1 combines with J gene TRDJ1; TRDD3 matches at 9 bases. The CDR3 runs to 21 residues. The germline gives CDR1 TSWWSYY, CDR2 QGS. The V segment lost 2 bases and the J segment 2 bases; nucleotides outside the gene matches: 21. The CDR3 here is CALGEGGSYDGGYCLTDKLIF. The CDR3 bases are TGTGCTCTTGGGGAAGGTGGGTCCTACGATGGGGGATATTGCCTGACCGATAAACTCATCTTT.

This clone was recorded once. This may stem from a read error, because a much larger clone lies one nucleotide away. V usage is TRDV1 and J usage is TRDJ1; no clear D. CDR3 length: 18 amino acids. Germline V gene data show CDR1 as TSWWSYY and CDR2 as QGS. Written as DNA, the CDR3 is TGTGCTCTTGGGGAAGAACTCGTGGCGCCCCGGTACACCGATAAATTCATCTTT. This sequence encodes CALGEELVAPRYTDKFIF.